This TCR beta chain was sequenced during a study of radiotherapy plus CTLA-4 blockade in lung cancer. On the study more broadly: With approximately 30% of patients having disease control, objective responses were seen in 15% to 20%.

Profiling relied on immunoSEQ multiplex PCR, and the TCRdb table lists in-frame clones only, not all of them. This repertoire shows around 80,000 clones, 60% to 85% found once; its top ten account for 22%. The CDR3 sequence is 15 residues long. Germline V CDR1 and CDR2: SGHTA, FQGTGA. V dropped 2 bases and J dropped 8; count of bases not matched to a gene: 7. The chain is built from TRBV7-3 and TRBJ2-1; 9 positions match TRBD2. Sequencing used peripheral blood, obtained from a patient treated with radiotherapy plus ipilimumab. This TCR was recovered from a human donor with non-small cell lung cancer whose response to radiotherapy plus ipilimumab could not be evaluated. Some clones in this sample may be carry-over from other donors' samples. The CDR3 region is CASSLAGGPNYEQFF. The CDR3 region has the DNA TGTGCCAGCAGCTTAGCGGGGGGGCCTAATTATGAGCAGTTCTTC. Drawing the rest from reference TRBV7-3 and TRBJ2-1, the complete variable domain is GAGVSQTPSNKVTEKGKYVELRCDPISGHTALYWYRQSLGQGPEFLIYFQGTGAADDSGLPNDRFFAVRPEGSVSTLKIQRTERGDSAVYLCASSLAGGPNYEQFFGPGTRLTVL.